This T cell receptor beta chain was sequenced during a study of CXCR3-negative and CXCR3-positive naive CD8 T cells. The TRB libraries of cDNA were built by UMI-labeled 5' RACE. TCRdb reprocessed the 5' RACE reads; each CDR3 protein has one entry and no DNA is given. This sample's clone table lists about 150,000 distinct CDR3 sequences. CDR3 length: 13 residues. CDR1 and CDR2 from the germline V gene are LGHNA and YNFKEQ. With regard to this clonotype: Its antigen is currently unknown.

Study results and caveats: CXCR3-positive naive cells carried more hydrophobic TRB CDR3s than CXCR3-negative naive cells did.

The clonotype originates from a human donor in good health. Some clones in this sample may be carry-over from other donors' samples. The chain links TRBV4-2 to TRBJ1-1. The sequencing input was naive CXCR3+ CD8+ T cells from blood. This sample's subset: CD45RO-CCR7+CD27+CD95- naive CD8+ T cells expressing CXCR3 (TNR3+). This chain's CDR3 is CASSQDSSDRAFF.